This T cell receptor beta chain was obtained from a study of blood T cell repertoires in COVID-19. Overall study context: Both acute and convalescent COVID-19 samples were obtained from the United States, Italy and Spain.

The V gene lost 4 bases and the J gene lost 4 bases, with 13 bases spanning the gap. CDR1 and CDR2 from the germline V gene are WSHSY and SAAADI. The CDR3 is 14 residues long. Authors' processing steps: Amplified reference gene primers provided the basis for estimating nucleated cell counts. Assay: immunoSEQ multiplex PCR; the TCRdb copy retains only in-frame clones and omits some. The DNA gave D and trimming, while V, J and clone size come from that table. The sample includes over 200,000 clones, 70% to 85% of them seen just once. The sequencing input was PBMCs or T cells enriched from blood (not recorded which). The receptor was isolated from a man aged 40-49 years who had recovered from COVID-19. The V call is TRBV10-2, the J call TRBJ1-1; D unclear. The CDR3 here is CASSAQVGITEAFF. CDR3 bases: TGCGCCAGCAGTGCCCAAGTCGGGATCACTGAAGCTTTCTTT.